These T cell receptor beta chains were read from a single sample in a study of blood T cell repertoires in COVID-19. The repertoire was sequenced with immunoSEQ multiplex PCR; TCRdb's copy has only in-frame clones and lacks some. The sample lists about 140,000 clones; 88% were seen once. Input material: peripheral blood. These receptors were taken from a man in his sixties with active or convalescent COVID-19. Each CDR3 is given with its conserved first and last residue. The D gene is left open where the match is weak. Expanded clones get a size class; other rows say once, few or many, or leave the size out.

d_call	v_call	j_call	clone_size	cdr3_length	cdr3_nt	cdr3_aa
TRBD1	TRBV30	TRBJ1-5	-	18	TGTGCCTGGAGCCCGGGACAGGGGGAGACTAGCTACAATCAGCCCCAGCATTTT	CAWSPGQGETSYNQPQHF
-	TRBV24-1	TRBJ2-7	-	13	TGTGCCACCAGTGATACTGGACTTACAGAGACGTACTTC	CATSDTGLTETYF
TRBD1	TRBV13	TRBJ1-3	-	17	TGTGCCAGCAGCCCCCCGGGACAGCTCTACTCTGGAAACACCATATATTTT	CASSPPGQLYSGNTIYF
TRBD1	TRBV16	TRBJ1-4	-	15	TGTGCCAGCAGACCCAGGACAGGGGGTCGCGAAAAACTGTTTTTT	CASRPRTGGREKLFF
TRBD1	TRBV5-8	TRBJ1-1	-	14	TGTGCCAGCAGCTTGGGACAGGGGACGACTGAAGCTTTCTTT	CASSLGQGTTEAFF
TRBD2	TRBV28	TRBJ2-7	-	14	TGTGCCAGCAGGTCTAGCGGAGCCTCCGACGAGCAGTACTTC	CASRSSGASDEQYF
TRBD1	TRBV5-1	TRBJ2-7	-	14	TGCGCCAGCAGCTGGGGGACAGGGTCTTACGAGCAGTACTTC	CASSWGTGSYEQYF
-	TRBV28	TRBJ1-5	-	13	TGTGCCAGCAGTATACAGGGAACTCAGCCCCAGCATTTT	CASSIQGTQPQHF
-	TRBV28	TRBJ2-5	-	11	TGTGCCAGCAGTTTACAAAAGACCCAGTACTTC	CASSLQKTQYF
-	TRBV19	TRBJ1-5	-	16	TGTGCCAGTAGTTTCCCGACCGGACAGAGAATTCAGCCCCAGCATTTT	CASSFPTGQRIQPQHF
-	TRBV28	TRBJ1-3	-	15	TGTGCCAGCAGCCAGGCCGCGAGGGCTGGAAACACCATATATTTT	CASSQAARAGNTIYF
TRBD1	TRBV11-3	TRBJ2-1	-	13	TGTGCCAGCAAAAAGGACAGGGACAATGAGCAGTTCTTC	CASKKDRDNEQFF
TRBD1	TRBV3-1/TRBV3-2	TRBJ2-2	-	19	TGTGCCAGCAGCCAAGACCGGCGGACAGGGCTAGCAGGAGCCGGGGAGCTGTTTTTT	CASSQDRRTGLAGAGELFF
-	TRBV7-9	TRBJ1-3	once	15	TGTGCCAGCAGCTTGGGGGCCTCCTCTGGAAACACCATATATTTT	CASSLGASSGNTIYF
TRBD1	TRBV7-9	TRBJ2-5	-	15	TGTGCCAGCAGCTTATGGGACAGGTCTGGGGAGACCCAGTACTTC	CASSLWDRSGETQYF
TRBD2	TRBV11-3	TRBJ2-1	-	16	TGTGCCAGCAGCTTAGGCGGGAGGAGCTCCTACAATGAGCAGTTCTTC	CASSLGGRSSYNEQFF
TRBD1	TRBV7-6	TRBJ1-3	-	17	TGTGCCAGCAGCTCAGGGGGGACAGGGAGGGCTGGAAACACCATATATTTT	CASSSGGTGRAGNTIYF
-	TRBV14	TRBJ2-2	-	16	TGTGCCAGCAGCCGCACTAGAAGGCAGTACACCGGGGAGCTGTTTTTT	CASSRTRRQYTGELFF
-	TRBV3-1/TRBV3-2	TRBJ1-6	-	17	TGTGCCAGCAGCCAAGGAGGGAGTGTCCTGCGTGGTTCACCCCTCCACTTT	CASSQGGSVLRGSPLHF
TRBD1	TRBV7-3	TRBJ2-2	-	16	TGTGCCAGCAGCCCCGGCCCGAGACAGGGGGCCGGGGAGCTGTTTTTT	CASSPGPRQGAGELFF
-	TRBV19	TRBJ1-5	once	15	TGTGCCAGTAGAATTACAGGGATTAGCAATCAGCCCCAGCATTTT	CASRITGISNQPQHF
-	TRBV5-5	TRBJ1-2	once	14	TGTGCCAGCAGCTTACTCGGACGGGAAGATGGCTACACCTTC	CASSLLGREDGYTF
-	TRBV2	TRBJ1-1	-	17	TGTGCCAGCAGTGAGTCACAGGGAAACCTACTGAACACTGAAGCTTTCTTT	CASSESQGNLLNTEAFF
-	TRBV4-1	TRBJ1-3	-	15	TGCGCCAGCAGCCAAGATCCCCAGGCATACAACACCATATATTTT	CASSQDPQAYNTIYF
-	TRBV4-1	TRBJ2-6	-	14	TGCGCCAGCAGCCAAGAAGCCGGGGCCAACGTCCTGACTTTC	CASSQEAGANVLTF
TRBD1	TRBV29-1	TRBJ2-7	-	14	TGCAGCGTTGTACGGGACAGGGGGACCTACGAGCAGTACTTC	CSVVRDRGTYEQYF
-	TRBV28	TRBJ1-5	-	17	TGTGCCAGCAGTTTAACCCCCTATGTCAGGGCGAATCAGCCCCAGCATTTT	CASSLTPYVRANQPQHF
TRBD1	TRBV23-1	TRBJ1-4	-	17	TGCGCCAGCAGTCAAAACGCCCGGACAGGGGCAGACGAAAAACTGTTTTTT	CASSQNARTGADEKLFF
TRBD2	TRBV28	TRBJ2-7	-	15	TGTGCCAGCAGTCCCCAACTAGCGGGCAACTACGAGCAGTACTTC	CASSPQLAGNYEQYF
-	TRBV19	TRBJ2-1	once	11	TGTGCCAGTAGTGCGAGAAGAGAGCAGTTCTTC	CASSARREQFF
TRBD1	TRBV30	TRBJ2-7	once	16	TGTGCCTGGAGCTTACCGGGACAGGGAATCTCCCACGAGCAGTACTTC	CAWSLPGQGISHEQYF
-	TRBV5-4	TRBJ2-7	-	14	TGTGCCAGCAGCTTCGACAGTAGCTCCTACGAGCAGTACTTC	CASSFDSSSYEQYF
-	TRBV14	TRBJ2-7	-	13	TGTGCCAGCAGCCAAGAACCCCGACTATCCCAGTACTTC	CASSQEPRLSQYF
TRBD1	TRBV6-5	TRBJ1-2	-	13	TGTGCCAGCAGTCGACAGGGGGCGCATGGCTACACCTTC	CASSRQGAHGYTF
TRBD2	TRBV19	TRBJ2-1	medium-sized	18	TGTGCCAGTAGACCGGGACTAGCGGGAGGGAGCTCCTACAATGAGCAGTTCTTC	CASRPGLAGGSSYNEQFF
TRBD1	TRBV6-6	TRBJ2-7	-	16	TGTGCCAGCAGTTACTCGAGGGACAGGGGCACCTACGAGCAGTACTTC	CASSYSRDRGTYEQYF
TRBD1	TRBV25-1	TRBJ2-7	-	13	TGTGCCAGCAGTAGGGACAGACCCTACGAGCAGTACTTC	CASSRDRPYEQYF
TRBD1	TRBV5-4	TRBJ1-2	-	15	TGTGCCAGCAGCTCTACGGGACAGGGACCCTATGGCTACACCTTC	CASSSTGQGPYGYTF
TRBD2	TRBV28	TRBJ2-1	-	22	TGTGCCAGCAGTTCCACTAGTAGGAGGCTAGCGGGAGTACTAGGGTCCTACAATGAGCAGTTCTTC	CASSSTSRRLAGVLGSYNEQFF
TRBD1	TRBV25-1	TRBJ2-1	-	12	TGTGCCAGCAGTGAATTAGGGACAGGGCAGTTCTTC	CASSELGTGQFF
TRBD1	TRBV5-1	TRBJ2-1	-	14	TGCGCCAGCAGCTTCCGGGACAGGGGGAATGAGCAGTTCTTC	CASSFRDRGNEQFF
TRBD1	TRBV30	TRBJ1-1	once	15	TGTGCCTGGAGTATTTCCAGGGGGGCGAGCACTGAAGCTTTCTTT	CAWSISRGASTEAFF
-	TRBV19	TRBJ2-7	-	15	TGTGCCAGTAGTTTATCGGGACAAAACCATTACGAGCAGTACTTC	CASSLSGQNHYEQYF
TRBD1	TRBV19	TRBJ2-7	-	13	TGTGCCAGTAGTAGGGGGACAGCATACGAGCAGTACTTC	CASSRGTAYEQYF
-	TRBV19	TRBJ1-1	-	12	TGTGCCAGTAGTATAGCAGTCGGAGGGGCTTTCTTT	CASSIAVGGAFF
-	TRBV7-3	TRBJ2-1	-	18	TGTGCCAGCAGCTTAAGTCATTGGGAGAACGGGAATTACAATGAGCAGTTCTTC	CASSLSHWENGNYNEQFF
-	TRBV28	TRBJ2-5	-	14	TGTGCCAGCACGAAGGCAGGGGCCCAAGAGACCCAGTACTTC	CASTKAGAQETQYF
TRBD2	TRBV5-4	TRBJ2-7	-	15	TGTGCCAGCAGCCGTCCTAGCGGGAAGGTGTACGAGCAGTACTTC	CASSRPSGKVYEQYF
-	TRBV5-1	TRBJ2-7	-	13	TGCGGTCAAGGGGCAGGTCCTACGAATGAGCAGTACTTC	CGQGAGPTNEQYF
TRBD1	TRBV14	TRBJ1-6	-	16	TGTGCCAGCAGCCGACAGGGGACCAACTATAATTCACCCCTCCACTTT	CASSRQGTNYNSPLHF
TRBD2	TRBV2	TRBJ2-2	-	14	TGTGCCAGCAGCAAAATTACTAGCGCCGGGGAGCTGTTTTTT	CASSKITSAGELFF
-	TRBV2	TRBJ1-1	-	15	TGTGCCAGCTGTAAGCGGGAGATGAAGAACACTGAAGCTTTCTTT	CASCKREMKNTEAFF